Below are 3 T cell receptor beta chains sequenced from a single sample in a study of cytomegalovirus exposure and HLA in healthy donors. 60 Vbeta and 13 Jbeta primers were used in PCR. Measured with immunoSEQ multiplex PCR; TCRdb has only the in-frame clones, and not every one. The table lists some 150,000 clones, about 80% of them singletons. Sequenced input: PBMCs. Source of these receptors: a male donor in good health and CMV-seronegative.

This chain uses TRBV7-2 with TRBJ2-5; D might be TRBD2 (7 bases). This CDR3 has 13 amino acids. With 6 bases removed from V and 7 bases from J, the gap between germline ends came to 15 bases. Per the germline V gene, CDR1 is SGHTA and CDR2 is FQGNSA. The CDR3 sequence is CASSLGGGWTQYF. The CDR3 nucleotides are TGTGCCAGCAGTCTAGGGGGGGGTTGGACCCAGTACTTC.

The chain recombines TRBV5-1 with TRBJ2-2, with D maybe TRBD2 (6 bases). Trimming stripped 4 bases from V and 11 bases from J, with 18 bases between. The CDR3 runs to 14 residues. Germline-derived CDR1 and CDR2 are SGHRS and YFSETQ. The CDR3 region is CASSVGGVGRELFF. The CDR3, as DNA: TGCGCCAGCAGCGTTGGCGGGGTCGGAAGAGAGCTGTTTTTT.

The chain recombines TRBV6-6 with TRBJ2-3; the match to TRBD2 covers 9 bases. Germline loops: CDR1 MNHNY, CDR2 SVGAGI (reference sequence). Unmatched junction bases numbered 6, after V lost 2 bases and J lost 6 bases. CDR3 length: 15 residues. CDR3 sequence reads: CASSYVLAGKDTQYF. The CDR3 DNA sequence: TGTGCCAGCAGTTACGTGCTAGCGGGGAAGGATACGCAGTATTTT.